This T cell receptor (beta chain) emerged from a study of shared clonotypes between healthy human individuals. Donors comprised healthy HIV-negative adults lacking recent acute infections or vaccinations. Genomic DNA (from each subset) was split evenly across several immunoSEQ plates. Authors' processing steps: Junction-only sequences produced by ImmunoSEQ had no quality scores, so filtering differed. TCRdb keeps only in-frame clones here, not all; method: immunoSEQ multiplex PCR. That table gives V, J and clone size, and the DNA gave D and trimming. The sample holds a few hundred thousand clones; around 77% are singletons and the top ten take around 12%. The CDR3 has 14 residues. Germline lookup yields CDR1 MNHNS and CDR2 SASEGT. The V gene lost 6 bases and the J gene lost 7 bases, with 16 bases spanning the gap.

The chain combines TRBV6-1 with TRBJ1-5; perhaps TRBD1 as D (6 bases). The receptor's source is a woman aged 40 to 50 in good health. Some clones in this sample may be carry-over from other donors' samples. The sequencing input was PBMCs. The CDR3 reads CASRGAGARQPQHF. In DNA, the CDR3 is TGTGCCAGCAGAGGAGCGGGGGCGAGGCAGCCCCAGCATTTT.